The 20 T cell receptor beta chains reported below all come from one sample, sequenced in a study of T cells after yellow fever vaccination. TCRdb passed the 5' RACE reads through MiXCR, listing each CDR3 protein once. The sample includes some 300,000 distinct CDR3 sequences, about 10% of them seen just once. The sequencing used CD4+ T cells sorted from PBMCs, collected 45 days after the yellow fever booster vaccination. All receptors come from a man aged 18 to 29 who received the YFV17D yellow fever vaccine.

This clonotype has at least ten counts. The chain uses TRBV29-1 and TRBJ2-3, with TRBD2 identical over 7 bases. The length of the CDR3 is 13 residues. Trimming removed 7 bases from V and 8 bases from J; junction bases left unmatched: 12. Germline CDR1 SQVTM, CDR2 ANQGSEA. The DNA for the CDR3 is TGCAGCGCCTGGTCGGGCGGGGGAAGTACGCAGTATTTT. Residues: CSAWSGGGSTQYF.

CDR3 nucleotides: TGTGCCAGCTCACCCCAAGAAGGGACCCAGTACTTC. It is translated as CASSPQEGTQYF. The chain employs TRBV18 and TRBJ2-5; D ambiguous. V lost 3 bases to trimming and J lost 7 bases, with 9 bases between them. CDR1 KGHSH and CDR2 LQKENI come from the germline V gene. There are 12 residues in the CDR3.

This clonotype was seen only a few times. The chain carries TRBV24-1 and TRBJ2-3; D remains unclear. Trimming pared 4 bases from V and 6 bases from J, leaving 13 bases between. Germline lookup yields CDR1 KGHDR and CDR2 SFDVKD. The CDR3 has 14 residues. In DNA form, the CDR3 reads TGTGCCACCAGTGACCCTCATGTTGGGGATACGCAGTATTTT. Protein sequence: CATSDPHVGDTQYF.

This chain links TRBV24-1 with TRBJ2-3; D is possibly TRBD1 or TRBD2 (5 bases each). Per the germline V gene, CDR1 is KGHDR and CDR2 is SFDVKD. CDR3 size: 14 residues. Trimming removed 3 bases at V and 0 bases at J, with 6 bases between. The CDR3 reads CATSDRDSTDTQYF. The CDR3 coding sequence is TGTGCCACCAGTGATCGGGACAGCACAGATACGCAGTATTTT.

This clonotype was seen more than once but under ten times. The chain employs TRBV6-6 and TRBJ2-5; 11 positions agree with TRBD2. The germline V gene has CDR1 MNHNY and CDR2 SVGAGI (reference sequence). Trimming at V came to 6 bases and at J to 2 bases, leaving 5 bases not matched to a gene. The CDR3 runs to 15 residues. CDR3 protein: CASSGTSGGQETQYF. For the CDR3, the DNA is TGTGCCAGCAGCGGAACTAGCGGGGGACAAGAGACCCAGTACTTC.

This chain joins TRBV6-5 and TRBJ2-2, with TRBD1 identical over 7 bases. The CDR3 is 14 residues long. In germline, CDR1 is MNHEY, CDR2 SVGAGI. J lost 7 bases, V lost 4 bases, and 6 bases had no gene match. The CDR3 DNA follows: TGTGCCAGCAGTTTCACAGGGGTACTCGGGGAGCTGTTTTTT. This translates into CASSFTGVLGELFF.

This clonotype was seen repeatedly, ten times or more. A read error may produce the germline difference seen at one junction end. V is TRBV7-7 and J is TRBJ2-3; tentatively, D is TRBD2 (6 bases). Germline CDR1 SSHAT, CDR2 FNYEAQ (reference sequence). The CDR3 totals 15 residues. The CDR3 region has the DNA TGTGCTAGCAGCCCGGCGGGGCTGCCCACAGATACGCAGTATTTT. Amino acid sequence: CASSPAGLPTDTQYF. The full variable domain, in which reference TRBV7-7 and TRBJ2-3 provide the parts outside the CDR3, is GAGVSQSPRYKVTKRGQDVTLRCDPISSHATLYWYQQALGQGPEFLTYFNYEAQPDKSGLPSDRFSAERPEGSISTLTIQRTEQRDSAMYRCASSPAGLPTDTQYFGPGTRLTVL.

This clonotype was counted a single time. The chain couples TRBV6-5 to TRBJ2-7; TRBD1 agrees at 10 bases. The length of the CDR3 is 15 residues. Germline lookup yields CDR1 MNHEY and CDR2 SVGAGI. With 6 bases clipped from V and 4 bases from J, the junction kept 9 bases outside the gene matches. CDR3 sequence reads: CASRYQGTGVYEQYF. The CDR3 DNA follows: TGTGCCAGCAGATACCAAGGGACAGGGGTTTACGAGCAGTACTTC.

This clonotype occurred many times. This sequence joins TRBV6-2 or TRBV6-3 and TRBJ1-1; no clear D gene. CDR1 and CDR2 (germline): MNHEY, SVGEGT. V was pared by 8 bases and J by 6 bases, with 19 bases between. The CDR3 is made up of 14 amino acids. The CDR3 DNA reads TGTGCCAGCGAACACCAATTAGGGATGTCTGAAGCTTTCTTT. As protein: CASEHQLGMSEAFF.

This clonotype was counted between two and nine times. Here the CDR3 reads CASAPGFSGNTIYF. DNA of the CDR3: TGTGCCAGCGCCCCGGGTTTTTCTGGAAACACCATATATTTT. The rearrangement links TRBV7-2 to TRBJ1-3; D is unresolved. V dropped 8 bases and J dropped 1 base, with 12 bases sitting between them. Germline lookup yields CDR1 SGHTA and CDR2 FQGNSA. The CDR3 is 14 residues long.

The rearrangement uses TRBV7-2 and TRBJ1-6; D not resolved. With 5 bases removed from V and 0 bases from J, the gap between germline ends came to 8 bases. This CDR3 comprises 15 residues. The V gene's germline CDR1 is SGHTA and CDR2 FQGNSA. In DNA form, the CDR3 reads TGTGCCAGCAGCCCCCTGACCTCCTATAATTCACCCCTCCACTTT. The encoded protein is CASSPLTSYNSPLHF.

This clonotype occurred a few times. V and J are TRBV7-2 and TRBJ1-4; 8 bases align to TRBD1. The V gene end was trimmed by 4 bases and the J gene end by 7 bases; junction bases not matched to a gene: 2. Germline values: CDR1 SGHTA, CDR2 FQGNSA. The CDR3 sequence is 13 residues long. CDR3: CASSSTGGEKLFF. CDR3 DNA: TGTGCCAGCAGCTCAACAGGGGGTGAAAAACTGTTTTTT.

This clonotype was recorded a few times. The V gene is TRBV12-3 or TRBV12-4, the J gene TRBJ1-1; no firm D call. The CDR3 has 12 amino acids. The V end was cut by 5 bases, the J end by 5 bases, with 9 bases between. CDR3 bases: TGTGCCAGCAGTCTTCAATGGACTGAAGCTTTCTTT. The encoded protein is CASSLQWTEAFF.

The V call is TRBV12-3 or TRBV12-4, the J call TRBJ1-5, with a possible D match to TRBD1 (5 bases). CDR3 length: 15 amino acids. Trimming took 6 bases from V and 1 from J, leaving 13 bases between them. The CDR3 nucleotides read TGTGCCAGCAGCGCGACAGTATGGAGCAATCAGCCCCAGCATTTT. The encoded protein is CASSATVWSNQPQHF.

This rearrangement joins TRBV12-3 or TRBV12-4 to TRBJ1-2, with 11 bases matching TRBD1. Trimming at V came to 5 bases and at J to 6 bases, leaving 5 bases not matched to a gene. The CDR3 is 14 residues long. The CDR3 protein is CASSPRDRGNGYTF. CDR3 bases: TGTGCCAGCAGTCCCAGGGACAGGGGGAATGGCTACACCTTC.

The rearrangement uses TRBV7-9 and TRBJ2-1, with 9 bases identical to TRBD1. Trimming removed 5 bases from V and 6 bases from J; junction bases left unmatched: 17. The germline CDR1 and CDR2 sequences are SEHNR and FQNEAQ (reference sequence). The CDR3 runs to 18 residues. The CDR3 bases are TGTGCCAGCAGCCTCTTTGGGGCGCCCGGACAGGGGATCAATGAGCAGTTCTTC. This codes for CASSLFGAPGQGINEQFF. Complete variable domain (other parts from reference TRBV7-9 and TRBJ2-1): DTGVSQNPRHKITKRGQNVTFRCDPISEHNRLYWYRQTLGQGPEFLTYFQNEAQLEKSRLLSDRFSAERPKGSFSTLEIQRTEQGDSAMYLCASSLFGAPGQGINEQFFGPGTRLTVL.

Ten or more counts support this clonotype. The V call is TRBV20-1, the J call TRBJ1-5; D not resolved. V was cut by 1 base and J by 0 bases, with 10 bases left in between. CDR1 is DFQATT, CDR2 SNEGSKA, per germline (reference sequence). This CDR3 is 15 amino acids long. CDR3 amino acids: CSARGSDYSNQPQHF. CDR3 coding DNA: TGCAGTGCTAGAGGGAGTGACTATAGCAATCAGCCCCAGCATTTT.

This clonotype was found a few times. The CDR3 loop reads CASNPFERGNEQFF. Here the CDR3 DNA reads TGTGCCAGCAACCCCTTTGAGCGGGGGAATGAGCAGTTCTTC. The chain recombines TRBV6-2 or TRBV6-3 with TRBJ2-1, with TRBD2 matching over 8 bases. Germline loops: CDR1 MNHEY, CDR2 SVGEGT. Trimming took 7 bases from V and 7 from J; bases not matched to a gene: 9. The CDR3 spans 14 residues.

This clonotype was counted a few times. The rearrangement joins TRBV7-3 to TRBJ2-2, with no clear D. Trimming pared 2 bases from V and 3 bases from J, leaving 4 bases between. The CDR3 spans 13 residues. Germline values: CDR1 SGHTA, CDR2 FQGTGA. CDR3 nucleotides: TGTGCCAGCAGCTTAGAGTACACCGGGGAGCTGTTTTTT. Translated: CASSLEYTGELFF.

J is TRBJ2-7 and V is TRBV20-1; D may correspond to TRBD1 or TRBD2 (6 bases each). CDR1 and CDR2 (germline): DFQATT, SNEGSKA (reference sequence). The CDR3 length is 15 residues. The V end lost 5 bases, the J end lost 4 bases, and 21 bases lay between the germline ends. CDR3 loop: CSAPSSGRGGYEQYF. DNA for the CDR3: TGCAGTGCTCCTTCCAGCGGCAGGGGAGGTTACGAGCAGTACTTC.